The present T cell receptor beta chain was sequenced within a study of vaccination and CD4 T cells after COVID-19. Study-wide background: Overlapping spike peptides of SARS-CoV-2, HCoV-NL63, HCoV-OC43 and HCoV-229E were used, and cells were stimulated with them.

For this clonotype: The antigen remains unidentified.

Looked up from germline, CDR1 is LGHNA and CDR2 is YSLEER. CDR3 length: 16 amino acids. V lost 0 bases and J lost 4; bases outside the gene matches: 3. Treatment in this sample: roughly nine-day PBMC culture with coronavirus spike peptide pools or control peptides (ViraFEST assay). Oncomine TCR Beta short-read sequencing was applied to DNA from cultured CD4+ T cells. One entry per CDR3 protein, called by TCRdb with MiXCR from the PCR reads. This sample has about 20,000 distinct CDR3 sequences, with roughly three fifths found just once. Sequences were obtained from CD4+ T cells from blood, cultured in vitro. This sequence joins TRBV4-3 and TRBJ2-3; 11 bases fit TRBD2. The TCR sequence derives from a human donor who had recovered from COVID-19. CDR3 region: CASSQEPSGRSDTQYF. The CDR3 DNA follows: TGCGCCAGCAGCCAAGAACCTAGCGGGAGGTCAGATACGCAGTATTTT.